This record concerns one T cell receptor (beta chain) sequence. Its specificity is not known. Germline V gene lookup returns CDR1 SGHAT and CDR2 FQNNGV. This CDR3 has 13 amino acids. The V and J ends lost 6 bases and 6 bases respectively, with 14 bases between them. These data come from a study of beta chain features in type 1 diabetes. Study as a whole: Analysis included 100 million to 140 million sorted cells drawn from all samples.

Expressed TCRB transcripts were sequenced after all isolated RNA was converted to cDNA. Sequencing was performed with immunoSEQ multiplex PCR; in TCRdb, only in-frame clones are kept and a portion is missing. This sample carries more than 110,000 clones, around 7% of them seen once, and the ten largest clones take 1.4%. General observations from the study: Researchers caution that PCR might favor shorter templates, equally among patients and controls.

Sorted CD4+ subsets: naive, central memory, regulatory, stem cell-like memory (CD45RO/CCR7/CD25/CD127/CD95/CD27 panel). The chain employs TRBV11-2 and TRBJ2-5; a possible D gene is TRBD1 (5 bases). This sequence originates from a woman in her 30s in good health. The sequenced material came from central memory CD4+ T cells from blood. The CDR3 here is CASRIGVLQTQYF. CDR3 DNA: TGTGCCAGCAGGATAGGGGTATTGCAGACCCAGTACTTC.